This T cell receptor (beta chain) derives from a study of tumor-infiltrating lymphocytes in primary liver carcinoma. Study in general: Stage T1-T3 N0M0 tumors spanned about 4.2 to 11 cm. The study, taken as a whole, reports: Blood had a significantly lower top-250-clone fraction than tumors did (p = 0.039).

The study co-extracted DNA and RNA from roughly 20-30 mg of unsorted bulk tissue. Each participant had primary liver carcinoma, and surgical resection was the treatment. A primer in the constant region served to generate TCR beta cDNA from 450 to 600 ng of total RNA. Nested multiplex PCR, run for three rounds with slightly modified ARM-PCR, yielded TCR beta libraries. Running roughly 10 cycles apiece, the first two PCR rounds relied on TRBV1-TRBV30 forward primers together with a C-beta reverse primer. TCRdb used MiXCR to reprocess the multiplex PCR reads, holding one entry per CDR3 protein. Of 150,000 to 200,000 distinct CDR3 sequences in the sample, 85% were seen once. In the case of this clonotype: What it recognizes is unknown. A read error may produce the germline difference seen at one junction end.

Germline loops: CDR1 MDHEN, CDR2 SYDVKM. The CDR3 covers 15 residues. The receptor comes from a man aged 35 to 55 with primary liver carcinoma and hepatitis B virus infection. The sequenced material came from tumor tissue from primary liver carcinoma. This chain uses TRBV28 with TRBJ2-1, with a possible D match to TRBD1 (6 bases). The CDR3 DNA follows: TGTGCCAGCAGGCTGACGGGACATTCCTACAATGAGCGGTTCTTC. The encoded protein is CASRLTGHSYNERFF.